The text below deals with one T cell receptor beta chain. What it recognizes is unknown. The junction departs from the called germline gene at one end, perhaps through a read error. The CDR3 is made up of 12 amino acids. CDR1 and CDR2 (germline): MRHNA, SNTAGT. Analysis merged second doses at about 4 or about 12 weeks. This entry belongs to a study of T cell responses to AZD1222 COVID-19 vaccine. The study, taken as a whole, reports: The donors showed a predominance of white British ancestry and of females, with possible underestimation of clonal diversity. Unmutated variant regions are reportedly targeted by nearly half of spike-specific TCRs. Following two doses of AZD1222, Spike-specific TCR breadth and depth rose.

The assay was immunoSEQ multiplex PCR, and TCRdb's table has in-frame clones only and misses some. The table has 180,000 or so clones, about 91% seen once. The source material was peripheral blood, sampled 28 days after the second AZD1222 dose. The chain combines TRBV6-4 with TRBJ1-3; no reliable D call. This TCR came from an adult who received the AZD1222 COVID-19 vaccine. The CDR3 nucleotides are TGTGCCAGCAGTGACTCTGGAGACACCATATATTTT. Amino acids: CASSDSGDTIYF.